This paragraph reports one T cell receptor (beta chain). This clone showed up just a few times. Its antigen is currently not known. Base qualities are not at hand, and no much larger clone is one base apart. The treatment or condition label, as the study defines it: some 20 received Ad26.COV2.S at low or high dose, single or two shots; 5 received placebo; per-sample allocation not given. For vaccine and placebo recipients, repertoires were sequenced using samples collected on day 63 after the first injection. In Cohort 1b, around 23 adults aged 18-55 years were enrolled at a single site in Boston, USA, between 29 July and 7 August 2020. As a vaccine, Ad26.COV2.S was a replication-incompetent adenovirus type 26 vector that expressed a prefusion-stabilized SARS-CoV-2 spike protein derived from the original Wuhan strain. This sample was taken from a study of Ad26.COV2.S vaccination and SARS-CoV-2 variants (dated by TCRdb to 2020 to 2022). Context from the whole study: Vaccine-arm donors came from COV1001, a multicentre, randomized, double-blind, placebo-controlled phase I-IIa trial of Ad26.COV2.S in healthy adults. Sequencing of the TCRbeta repertoire served to evaluate the specificity and breadth of SARS-CoV-2-reactive T cell receptors following Ad26.COV2.S vaccination. The TCR-sequenced set comprised about 30 samples: some 19 Ad26.COV2.S vaccine recipients, 5 placebo recipients and 8 SARS-CoV-2 convalescent individuals. Participants in the trial were split at random into five groups of five each, receiving low-dose or high-dose Ad26.COV2.S once or twice, or else placebo on both occasions. Blinding of investigators to trial group allocation was maintained during experiments and outcome assessment. Ad26.COV2.S was administered intramuscularly at 5 x 10^10 or 1 x 10^11 viral particles, either as a single shot or as two shots given 56 days apart. Study-level results and caveats: Spike-specific TCR breadth was higher in Ad26.COV2.S recipients than in placebo recipients (P = 0.0014). The study lacked the statistical power to compare responses across vaccine doses or regimens. The authors noted that total T cell responses may have been underestimated by the TCR breadth and depth analyses. Non-spike TCR breadth was comparable between vaccine and placebo recipients, consistent with the vaccine containing only spike. Substantial breadth of spike-specific CD8+ and CD4+ T cell responses was reported after vaccination.

TCRbeta CDR3 regions were sequenced with the immunoSEQ Assay. After extraction, genomic DNA underwent amplification by bias-controlled multiplex PCR, followed by high-throughput sequencing. Per the source publication's procedure: To quantify the absolute abundance of every unique TCRbeta CDR3 region, sequences were collapsed and filtered. T cell fraction was estimated by normalizing TCRbeta template counts to usable DNA, with usable DNA measured through amplification of reference genes found in all nucleated cells. Repertoire TCRs were annotated as SARS-CoV-2-specific when V gene, CDR3 amino acid sequence and J gene were exactly matched to a known reactive TCR set. MIRA supplied the reference SARS-CoV-2 TCR set, which was filtered for enrichment in COVID-19-positive ImmuneCODE repertoires so that public or cross-reactive TCRs were removed. Drawing on the MIRA antigens, annotated TCRs were analysed further at the level of specific ORF or position within ORF. Breadth was defined as annotated unique rearrangements over total unique productive rearrangements; depth was the summed frequency of those rearrangements. Two-sided Wilcoxon rank-sum tests were applied when comparing TCR breadth between groups. TCRdb provides this immuneACCESS table in a form limited to in-frame rearrangements. Some clones are lacking; in checked studies, under half of them reflect an unresolved V gene, and why the rest are absent is not known. That table supplies the V and J calls and clone size; D and trimming were determined from the DNA. The sample includes 350,000 to 450,000 clones, with over 75% observed a single time. 3.4% of the sample comes from the top ten.

V is trimmed back by 5 bases and J by 7 bases, and the junction contains 9 bases that no gene match accounts for. The CDR3 starts with the cysteine, ends with the phenylalanine, and has 16 residues. The DNA shown is the 48-base CDR3, in frame from base 1. CDR1 is given as MNHEY and CDR2 as SVGEGT, both from the germline V gene. The material sequenced was peripheral blood, taken in a trial of Ad26.COV2.S vaccine versus placebo. The sequence was collected from a person aged 18-60 years who received the Ad26.COV2.S COVID-19 vaccine or a placebo. This chain is built from TRBV6-2 or TRBV6-3 and TRBJ1-6; 9 junctional bases match TRBD1. The bases read TGTGCCAGCAGTCAAGGACAGGGGTTATCAAATTCACCCCTCCACTTT. Its amino acids are CASSQGQGLSNSPLHF.